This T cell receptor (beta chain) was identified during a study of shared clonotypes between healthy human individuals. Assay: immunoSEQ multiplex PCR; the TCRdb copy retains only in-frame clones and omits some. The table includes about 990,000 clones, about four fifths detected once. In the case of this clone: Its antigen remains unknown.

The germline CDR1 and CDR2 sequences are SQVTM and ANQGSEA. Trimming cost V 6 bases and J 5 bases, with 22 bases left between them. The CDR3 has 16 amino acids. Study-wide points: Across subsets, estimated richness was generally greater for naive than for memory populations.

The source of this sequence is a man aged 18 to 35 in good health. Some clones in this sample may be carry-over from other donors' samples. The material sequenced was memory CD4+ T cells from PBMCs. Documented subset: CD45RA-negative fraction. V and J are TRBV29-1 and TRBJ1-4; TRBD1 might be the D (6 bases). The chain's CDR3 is CSVAVGLQGGNEKLFF. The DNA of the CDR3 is TGCAGCGTGGCGGTTGGGTTACAGGGAGGGAATGAAAAACTGTTTTTT.